Below are 6 T cell receptor beta chains sequenced from a single sample in a study of blood T cells in healthy people across ages. A sample-barcoded 5' primer and a J-beta primer mix were used in a second PCR of about 7 to 12 cycles. TCRdb re-analysed the 5' RACE reads in MiXCR, keeping a single row per CDR3 protein. The sample lists some 750,000 distinct CDR3 sequences, 22% occurring once. Sequencing was performed on blood. The origin of the receptors is a man in his 70s in good health.

The chain is built from TRBV12-3 or TRBV12-4 and TRBJ1-2; D is ambiguous. The CDR3 runs 12 residues. Trimming shortened V by 10 bases and J by 8 bases, and 17 bases separated the two germline ends. CDR3 residues: CAITYLGRGYTF. CDR3 in DNA: TGTGCCATAACTTATCTTGGGAGAGGCTACACCTTC.

Regarding this clonotype: Germline and junction disagree at one end, which may indicate a read error. The V call is TRBV5-1, the J call TRBJ1-1; maybe TRBD1 (6 bases). Germline V CDR1 and CDR2: SGHRS, YFSETQ. CDR3 length equals 15 residues. CDR3 loop: CASSYSGVSNTEAFF. In DNA, the CDR3 is TGTGCCAGCAGCTATTCAGGGGTCTCGAACACTGAAGCTTTCTTT. Complete variable domain (other parts from reference TRBV5-1 and TRBJ1-1): KAGVTQTPRYLIKTRGQQVTLSCSPISGHRSVSWYQQTPGQGLQFLFEYFSETQRNKGNFPGRFSGRQFSNSRSEMNVSTLELGDSALYLCASSYSGVSNTEAFFGQGTRLTVV.

This rearrangement joins TRBV5-1 to TRBJ2-7, with D possibly TRBD1 on 6 matching bases. There are 15 residues in the CDR3. The germline V gene encodes CDR1 SGHRS and CDR2 YFSETQ. V shed 4 bases and J shed 6 bases, with 20 bases lying between them. The CDR3: CASSGTGTLFGEQYF. Here the CDR3 DNA reads TGCGCCAGCAGCGGAACCGGGACACTTTTCGGCGAGCAGTACTTC.

This chain links TRBV7-2 with TRBJ2-2; 8 nucleotides line up with TRBD1. Germline V gene sequence: CDR1 SGHTA, CDR2 FQGNSA. The trim removed 6 bases at V and 1 base at J, leaving 4 bases unmatched. The CDR3 runs to 15 residues. CDR3 bases: TGTGCCAGCAGACAGGGGGGAAGGAACACCGGGGAGCTGTTTTTT. It codes for CASRQGGRNTGELFF.

CDR3: CASSLAPAQGLNQPQHF. The CDR3 DNA sequence: TGTGCCAGCAGCTTAGCCCCGGCGCAGGGCCTCAATCAGCCCCAGCATTTT. The chain carries TRBV7-2 and TRBJ1-5, with a tentative D call TRBD1 (5 bases). The V end lost 0 bases, the J end lost 3 bases, and 15 bases lay between the germline ends. Germline CDR1 reads SGHTA; CDR2 reads FQGNSA. The CDR3 is 17 residues long.

The chain is built from TRBV12-5 and TRBJ2-5; D not certain. CDR1 and CDR2 from the germline V gene are LGHNT and FRNRAP. There are 13 residues in the CDR3. V lost 2 bases, J lost 3 bases, and 7 bases lay in between. CDR3 sequence reads: CASGLRAEETQYF. CDR3 bases: TGTGCTAGTGGTTTGCGGGCAGAAGAGACCCAGTACTTC.